The T cell receptor (beta chain) under discussion was sequenced for a study of lymphopenia after photon versus proton radiotherapy. This clone was seen only once. Sequencing was performed with immunoSEQ multiplex PCR; in TCRdb, only in-frame clones are kept and a portion is missing. In the table there are 160,000 or so clones, approximately 91% of which are singletons. CDR3 length equals 15 residues. Germline V gene data show CDR1 as LNHDA and CDR2 as SQIVND (reference sequence). J gave up 5 bases and V 5 bases, and 7 bases lay outside the gene matches. The sequenced sample was peripheral blood, obtained from a patient treated with photon-based radiotherapy. The receptor comes from a man aged 45-65 years with gastric cancer. This chain links TRBV19 with TRBJ2-2, with 8 bases aligning to TRBD2. The CDR3 region has the DNA TGTGCCAGTAGTTACGCGGGAGGAGGGACCGGGGAGCTGTTTTTT. Residues: CASSYAGGGTGELFF.